What follows are 8 T cell receptor beta chains derived from one specimen sequenced in a study of blood T cell repertoires in COVID-19. Sequencing used immunoSEQ multiplex PCR; TCRdb keeps in-frame clones, though not all of them. The sample has 90,000 to 110,000 clones; around 78% are singletons. The material sequenced was peripheral blood. These receptors originate from a woman aged 60 to 75 with acute or convalescent COVID-19.

The gene calls are TRBV6-1 and TRBJ1-6; no clear D. The CDR3 has 14 residues. Germline assignment: CDR1 MNHNS and CDR2 SASEGT. With 3 bases removed from V and 11 bases from J, the gap between germline ends came to 14 bases. The CDR3: CASSEMSQVPPLHF. CDR3 nucleotide sequence: TGTGCCAGCAGTGAGATGTCACAAGTCCCACCCCTCCACTTT.

Only a few counts were recorded for this clone. The rearrangement joins TRBV19 to TRBJ2-5; 9 nucleotides agree with TRBD2. The CDR3 runs 17 residues. Germline V lookup: CDR1 LNHDA, CDR2 SQIVND (reference sequence). With 4 bases clipped from V and 5 bases from J, the junction kept 14 bases outside the gene matches. The CDR3 DNA reads as TGTGCCAGTAGTACTCCTCGGCTCGGGACTAGCTCGGAGACCCAGTACTTC. Translating gives CASSTPRLGTSSETQYF.

This clone was seen a handful of times. V is TRBV19 and J is TRBJ2-1, with 8 bases identical to TRBD2. CDR1 is LNHDA and CDR2 is SQIVND in the germline V gene (reference sequence). This CDR3 spans 14 amino acids. V trimming: 8 bases; J trimming: 9 bases; junction bases outside the gene matches: 12. This CDR3 reads CASVNPGSGGEQFF. The DNA for the CDR3 is TGTGCCAGTGTGAATCCGGGAAGCGGGGGTGAGCAGTTCTTC.

On this clone: Different DNA sequences within this sample yield the same CDR3. This rearrangement joins TRBV29-1 to TRBJ2-3; TRBD2 might be the D (6 bases). V shed 2 bases and J shed 0 bases, with 15 bases lying between them. CDR3 length equals 16 residues. Germline V gene lookup returns CDR1 SQVTM and CDR2 ANQGSEA. The DNA of the CDR3 is TGCAGCGTTGAATTAAGGCTAGCGACTAGCACAGATACGCAGTATTTT. Protein product: CSVELRLATSTDTQYF.

This sequence joins TRBV5-1 and TRBJ1-2; tentatively, D is TRBD1 (5 bases). CDR3 length equals 16 residues. Trimming stripped 0 bases from V and 7 bases from J, with 19 bases between. Germline V lookup: CDR1 SGHRS, CDR2 YFSETQ. The CDR3 is CASSLESGALAGGYTF. The CDR3 DNA reads TGCGCCAGCAGCTTGGAATCCGGGGCCCTAGCGGGTGGCTACACCTTC.

The V call is TRBV5-4, the J call TRBJ2-2; 9 nucleotides match TRBD2. Trimming took 0 bases from V and 6 from J; bases not matched to a gene: 12. CDR1 SGHNT and CDR2 YYREEE come from the germline V gene (reference sequence). The length of the CDR3 is 18 residues. The CDR3 DNA reads as TGTGCCAGCAGCTTGGCCAAGTCGGCGGGGGGGCTGGCCGGGGAGCTGTTTTTT. This codes for CASSLAKSAGGLAGELFF. Together with reference TRBV5-4 and TRBJ2-2, the CDR3 gives the full variable domain: ETGVTQSPTHLIKTRGQQVTLRCSSQSGHNTVSWYQQALGQGPQFIFQYYREEENGRGNFPPRFSGLQFPNYSSELNVNALELDDSALYLCASSLAKSAGGLAGELFFGEGSRLTVL.

The chain's CDR3 is CASSSGGGAIGNTIYF. For the CDR3, the DNA is TGTGCCAGCAGCTCAGGTGGGGGCGCGATAGGAAACACCATATATTTT. This chain connects TRBV7-6 to TRBJ1-3, with D possibly TRBD1 on 6 matching bases. Trimming took off 4 bases at V and 4 bases at J, with 17 bases between the two ends. Germline V CDR1 and CDR2: SGHVS, FNYEAQ. CDR3 length equals 16 residues.

The chain couples TRBV18 to TRBJ2-2, with D perhaps matching TRBD1 (6 bases). CDR1 is KGHSH and CDR2 is LQKENI in the germline V gene. The V end lost 0 bases, the J end lost 5 bases, and 13 bases lay between the germline ends. The CDR3 has 16 amino acids. The CDR3 spells CASSPPWGRETGELFF. The CDR3, as DNA: TGTGCCAGCTCACCACCGTGGGGGCGCGAGACCGGGGAGCTGTTTTTT.